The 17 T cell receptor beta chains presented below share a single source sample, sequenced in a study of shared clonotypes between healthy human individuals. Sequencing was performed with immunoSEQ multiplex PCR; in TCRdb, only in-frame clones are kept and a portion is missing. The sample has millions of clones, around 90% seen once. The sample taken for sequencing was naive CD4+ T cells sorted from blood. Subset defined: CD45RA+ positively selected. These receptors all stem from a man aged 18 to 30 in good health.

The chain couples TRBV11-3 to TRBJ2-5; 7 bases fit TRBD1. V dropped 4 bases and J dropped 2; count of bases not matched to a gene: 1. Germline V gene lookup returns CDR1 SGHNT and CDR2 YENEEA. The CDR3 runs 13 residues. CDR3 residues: CASSWTGQETQYF. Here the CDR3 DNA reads TGTGCCAGCAGCTGGACAGGTCAAGAGACCCAGTACTTC.

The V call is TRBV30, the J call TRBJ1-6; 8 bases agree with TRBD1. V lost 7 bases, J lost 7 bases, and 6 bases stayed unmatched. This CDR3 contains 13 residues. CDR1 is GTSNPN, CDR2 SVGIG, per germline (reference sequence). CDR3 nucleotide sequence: TGTGCCTTCACCGGGACAGGCAATTCACCCCTCCACTTT. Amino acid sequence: CAFTGTGNSPLHF.

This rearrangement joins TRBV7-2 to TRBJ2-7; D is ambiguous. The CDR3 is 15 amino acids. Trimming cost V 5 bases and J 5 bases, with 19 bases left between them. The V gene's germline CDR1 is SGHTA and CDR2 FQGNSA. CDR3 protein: CASSPFRQKTHEQYF. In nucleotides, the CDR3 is TGTGCCAGCAGCCCCTTCAGGCAGAAGACCCACGAGCAGTACTTC.

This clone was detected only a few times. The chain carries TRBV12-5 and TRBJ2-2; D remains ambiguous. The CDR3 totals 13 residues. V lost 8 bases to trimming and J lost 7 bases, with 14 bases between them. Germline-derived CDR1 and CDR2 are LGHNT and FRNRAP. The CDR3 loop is CASWAGKGGELFF. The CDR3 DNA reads TGTGCTAGTTGGGCAGGTAAGGGCGGGGAGCTGTTTTTT. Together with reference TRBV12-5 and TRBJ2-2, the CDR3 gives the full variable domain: DARVTQTPRHKVTEMGQEVTMRCQPILGHNTVFWYRQTMMQGLELLAYFRNRAPLDDSGMPKDRFSAEMPDATLATLKIQPSEPRDSAVYFCASWAGKGGELFFGEGSRLTVL.

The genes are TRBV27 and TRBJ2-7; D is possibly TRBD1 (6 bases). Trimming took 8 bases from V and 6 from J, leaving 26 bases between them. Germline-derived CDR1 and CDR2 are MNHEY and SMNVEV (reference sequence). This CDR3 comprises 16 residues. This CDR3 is CASFPGPPGEPGEQYF. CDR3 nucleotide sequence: TGTGCCAGCTTCCCAGGCCCCCCAGGGGAACCGGGCGAGCAGTACTTC.

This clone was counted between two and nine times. The CDR3 is CASSLVGGKLFF. As DNA, the CDR3 is TGTGCCAGCAGCTTAGTTGGCGGAAAACTGTTTTTT. The J gene is TRBJ1-4, the V gene TRBV7-9, with no clear D. V was shortened by 1 base and J by 10 bases, with 7 bases between the two germline ends. The CDR3 covers 12 residues. Germline V gives CDR1 SEHNR, CDR2 FQNEAQ (reference sequence).

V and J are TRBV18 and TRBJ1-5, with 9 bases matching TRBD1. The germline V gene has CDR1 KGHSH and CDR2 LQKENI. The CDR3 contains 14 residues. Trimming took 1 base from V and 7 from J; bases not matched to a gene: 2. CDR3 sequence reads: CASSPLQGAQPQHF. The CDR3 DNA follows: TGTGCCAGCTCACCACTACAGGGGGCACAGCCCCAGCATTTT.

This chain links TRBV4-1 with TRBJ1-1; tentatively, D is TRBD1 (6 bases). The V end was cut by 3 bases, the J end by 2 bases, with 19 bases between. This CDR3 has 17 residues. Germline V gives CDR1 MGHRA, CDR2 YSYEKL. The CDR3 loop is CASSQRKGIRGNTEAFF. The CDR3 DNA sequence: TGCGCCAGCAGCCAGAGAAAGGGGATCAGGGGTAACACTGAAGCTTTCTTT.

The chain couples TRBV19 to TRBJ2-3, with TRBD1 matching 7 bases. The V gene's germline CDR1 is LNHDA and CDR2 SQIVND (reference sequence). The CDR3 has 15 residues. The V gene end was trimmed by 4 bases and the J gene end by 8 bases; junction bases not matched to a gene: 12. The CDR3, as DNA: TGTGCCAGTAGTAACCCGGGACAGTTGGGTTCTACGCAGTATTTT. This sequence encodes CASSNPGQLGSTQYF.

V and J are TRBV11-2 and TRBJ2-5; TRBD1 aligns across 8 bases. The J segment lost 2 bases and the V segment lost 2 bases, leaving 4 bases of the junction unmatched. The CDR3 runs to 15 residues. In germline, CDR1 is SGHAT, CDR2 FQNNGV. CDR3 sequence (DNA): TGTGCCAGCAGCTTACAAGGACAGGGACAAGAGACCCAGTACTTC. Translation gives CASSLQGQGQETQYF.

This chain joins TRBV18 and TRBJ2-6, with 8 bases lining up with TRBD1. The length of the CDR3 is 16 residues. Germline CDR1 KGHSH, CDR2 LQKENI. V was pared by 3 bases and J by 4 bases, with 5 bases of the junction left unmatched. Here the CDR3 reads CASSPEDRAGANVLTF. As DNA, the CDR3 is TGTGCCAGCTCACCCGAGGACAGGGCCGGGGCCAACGTCCTGACTTTC.

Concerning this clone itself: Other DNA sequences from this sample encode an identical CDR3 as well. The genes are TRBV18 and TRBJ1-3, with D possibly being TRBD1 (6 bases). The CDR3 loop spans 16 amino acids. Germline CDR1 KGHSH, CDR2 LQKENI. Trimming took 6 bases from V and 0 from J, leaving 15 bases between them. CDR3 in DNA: TGTGCCAGCTCCCCCGGGGGGGCGAGCTCTGGAAACACCATATATTTT. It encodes CASSPGGASSGNTIYF. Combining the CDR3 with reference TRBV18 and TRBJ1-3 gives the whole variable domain NAGVMQNPRHLVRRRGQEARLRCSPMKGHSHVYWYRQLPEEGLKFMVYLQKENIIDESGMPKERFSAEFPKEGPSILRIQQVVRGDSAAYFCASSPGGASSGNTIYFGEGSWLTVV.

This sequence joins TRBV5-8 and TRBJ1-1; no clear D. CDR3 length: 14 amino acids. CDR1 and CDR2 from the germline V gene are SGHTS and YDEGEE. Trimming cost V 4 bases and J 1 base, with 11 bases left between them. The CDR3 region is CASSPPPQNTEAFF. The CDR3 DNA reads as TGTGCCAGCAGCCCCCCCCCACAGAACACTGAAGCTTTCTTT.

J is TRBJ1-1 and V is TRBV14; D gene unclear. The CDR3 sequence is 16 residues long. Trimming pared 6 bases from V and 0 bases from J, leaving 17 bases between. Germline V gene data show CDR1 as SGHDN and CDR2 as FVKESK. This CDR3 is CASRSDGGRLNTEAFF. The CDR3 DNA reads TGTGCCAGCAGGTCCGATGGAGGCAGACTGAACACTGAAGCTTTCTTT.

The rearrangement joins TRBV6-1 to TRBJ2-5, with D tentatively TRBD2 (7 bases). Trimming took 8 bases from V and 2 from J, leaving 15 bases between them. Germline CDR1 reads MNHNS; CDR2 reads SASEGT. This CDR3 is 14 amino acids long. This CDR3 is CASEGGAIQETQYF. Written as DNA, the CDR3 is TGTGCCAGCGAGGGGGGGGCGATACAAGAGACCCAGTACTTC.

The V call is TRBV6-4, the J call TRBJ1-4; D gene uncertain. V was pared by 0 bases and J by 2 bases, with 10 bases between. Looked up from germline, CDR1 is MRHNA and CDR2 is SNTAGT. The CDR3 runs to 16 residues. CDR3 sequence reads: CASSDSPPVTNEKLFF. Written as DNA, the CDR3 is TGTGCCAGCAGTGACTCGCCTCCGGTTACTAATGAAAAACTGTTTTTT.

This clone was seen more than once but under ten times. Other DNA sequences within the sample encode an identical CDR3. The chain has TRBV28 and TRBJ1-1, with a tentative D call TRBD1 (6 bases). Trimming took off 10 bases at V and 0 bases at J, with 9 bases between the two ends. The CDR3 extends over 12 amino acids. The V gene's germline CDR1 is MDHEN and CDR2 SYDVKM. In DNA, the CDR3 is TGTGCCACCCAGGGGTTGAACACTGAAGCTTTCTTT. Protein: CATQGLNTEAFF.